Described below is a single T cell receptor beta chain sequence and its context. Its antigen remains undetermined. No per-base quality is available; no much larger clone lies one base away. The immunoSEQ Assay, a bias-controlled multiplex PCR, was used to amplify TCRbeta CDR3 regions from genomic DNA. As for the authors' bioinformatics: Nucleated cell counts per sample were estimated from amplification of reference gene primers within the assay. To quantify the absolute abundance of each unique TCRbeta CDR3 rearrangement, sequence reads were collapsed and filtered. Productive Simpson clonality was computed per sample as the square root of Simpson's diversity index over productive rearrangements. In its TCRdb copy, this immuneACCESS table keeps in-frame sequences only and misses some clones. Where compared with another copy, unresolved V genes explain less than half of these, and the others have no known cause. That table furnishes V, J and clone size, whereas the DNA furnished D and trimming. Across this sample there are 250,000 to 350,000 clones, with about 82% seen only once. The ten largest make up around 4.5% of the sample.

Counted from cysteine to phenylalanine, this CDR3 has 12 amino acids. Only the CDR3 part of the read is kept: 36 bases, read in frame from the first base. Trimming at the junction amounts to 4 bases on V and 3 bases on J, and the germline ends lie 5 bases apart. The record originates from a study of blood T cell repertoires in COVID-19 (dated by TCRdb to the early 2020s). In terms of the full investigation: Samples from collaborators originated in the United States, Italy and Spain and spanned both the acute and convalescent phases of COVID-19. The prospective study material was composed of cDNA or gDNA derived from T cells, B-cell-depleted T cells, or PBMCs. The dataset comprised deeply sampled blood TCRbeta repertoires from subjects exposed to, actively infected with, or recovered from COVID-19. The repertoires were released in a freely available public database meant as a resource for research on the immune response to SARS-CoV-2. The samples were drawn from the first 160 participants of the ongoing ImmuneRACE study and from 1,254 subjects provided by 6 global collaborators. Nearly every sample came with metadata listing a de-identified subject ID, COVID-19 status, age in years and sex. Where available, HLA class I and class II types were obtained from metadata supplied by the sample provider rather than from assay-based typing. General study outcomes and caveats: The amount of clinical and demographic metadata varied by source and participant and was provided uncurated.

Whole blood was collected in K2EDTA tubes by collaborating institutions according to the institutions' own protocols. For TCRbeta analysis, collaborator samples were shipped as frozen whole blood, as isolated PBMCs, or as DNA extracted from either sample type. The sample taken for sequencing was peripheral blood. Here the chain combines TRBV12-3 or TRBV12-4 and TRBJ2-3; the D gene remains uncertain. The receptor's source is a woman between 45 and 65 years old with active or convalescent COVID-19. This receptor has the CDR3 CASSSTTDTQYF. The nucleotide sequence reads TGTGCCAGCAGTTCTACGACAGATACGCAGTATTTT.